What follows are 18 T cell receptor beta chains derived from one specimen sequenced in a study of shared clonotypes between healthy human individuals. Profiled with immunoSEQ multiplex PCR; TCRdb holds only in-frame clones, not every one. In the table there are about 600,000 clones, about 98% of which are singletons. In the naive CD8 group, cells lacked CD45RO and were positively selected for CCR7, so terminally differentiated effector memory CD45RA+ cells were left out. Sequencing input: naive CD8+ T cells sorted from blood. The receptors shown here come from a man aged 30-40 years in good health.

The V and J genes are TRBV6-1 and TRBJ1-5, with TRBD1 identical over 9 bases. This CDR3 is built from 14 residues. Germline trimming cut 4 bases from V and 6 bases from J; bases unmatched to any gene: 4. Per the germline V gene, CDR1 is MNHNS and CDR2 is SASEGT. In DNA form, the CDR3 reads TGTGCCAGCAGTGTGGGACAGGGTCCTCAGCCCCAGCATTTT. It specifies CASSVGQGPQPQHF.

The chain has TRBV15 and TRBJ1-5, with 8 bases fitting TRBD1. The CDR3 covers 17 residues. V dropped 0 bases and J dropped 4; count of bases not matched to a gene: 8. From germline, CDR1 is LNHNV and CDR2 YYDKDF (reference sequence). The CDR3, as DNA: TGTGCCACCAGCAGAGAGCCCGGACAGGGAGCAAATCAGCCCCAGCATTTT. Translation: CATSREPGQGANQPQHF. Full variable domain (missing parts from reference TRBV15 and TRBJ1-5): DAMVIQNPRYQVTQFGKPVTLSCSQTLNHNVMYWYQQKSSQAPKLLFHYYDKDFNNEADTPDNFQSRRPNTSFCFLDIRSPGLGDTAMYLCATSREPGQGANQPQHFGDGTRLSIL.

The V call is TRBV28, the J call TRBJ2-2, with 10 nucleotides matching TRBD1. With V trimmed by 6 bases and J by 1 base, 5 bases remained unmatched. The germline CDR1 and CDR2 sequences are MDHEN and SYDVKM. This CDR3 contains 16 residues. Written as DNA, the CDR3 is TGTGCCAGCAGGGAAAGGACAGGGGGGAACACCGGGGAGCTGTTTTTT. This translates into CASRERTGGNTGELFF.

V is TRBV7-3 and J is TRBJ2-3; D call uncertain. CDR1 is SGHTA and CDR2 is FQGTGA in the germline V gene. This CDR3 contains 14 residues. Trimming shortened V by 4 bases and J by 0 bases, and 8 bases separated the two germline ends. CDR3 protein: CASSSTGSTDTQYF. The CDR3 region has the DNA TGTGCCAGCAGCTCCACCGGGAGCACAGATACGCAGTATTTT.

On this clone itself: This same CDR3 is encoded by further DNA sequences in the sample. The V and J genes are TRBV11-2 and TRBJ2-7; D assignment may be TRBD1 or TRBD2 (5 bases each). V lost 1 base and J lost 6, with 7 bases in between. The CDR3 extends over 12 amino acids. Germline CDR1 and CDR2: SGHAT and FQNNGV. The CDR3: CASSLGGSEQYF. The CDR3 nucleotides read TGTGCCAGCAGCTTAGGGGGGTCCGAGCAGTACTTC. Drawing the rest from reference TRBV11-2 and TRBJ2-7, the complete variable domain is EAGVAQSPRYKIIEKRQSVAFWCNPISGHATLYWYQQILGQGPKLLIQFQNNGVVDDSQLPKDRFSAERLKGVDSTLKIQPAKLEDSAVYLCASSLGGSEQYFGPGTRLTVT.

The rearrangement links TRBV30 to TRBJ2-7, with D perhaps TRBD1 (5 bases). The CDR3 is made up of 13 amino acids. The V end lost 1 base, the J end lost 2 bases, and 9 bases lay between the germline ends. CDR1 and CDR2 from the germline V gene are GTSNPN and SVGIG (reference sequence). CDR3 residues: CAWSDRSAYEQYF. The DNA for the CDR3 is TGTGCCTGGAGTGACAGGTCCGCCTACGAGCAGTACTTC. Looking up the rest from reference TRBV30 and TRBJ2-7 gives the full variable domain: SQTIHQWPATLVQPVGSPLSLECTVEGTSNPNLYWYRQAAGRGLQLLFYSVGIGQISSEVPQNLSASRPQDRQFILSSKKLLLSDSGFYLCAWSDRSAYEQYFGPGTRLTVT.

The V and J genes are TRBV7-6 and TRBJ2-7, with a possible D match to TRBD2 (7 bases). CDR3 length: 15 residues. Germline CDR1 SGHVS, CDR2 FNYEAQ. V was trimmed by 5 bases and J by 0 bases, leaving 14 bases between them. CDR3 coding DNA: TGTGCCAGCAGCCCCAAGGGGGGGAGCTCCTACGAGCAGTACTTC. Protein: CASSPKGGSSYEQYF. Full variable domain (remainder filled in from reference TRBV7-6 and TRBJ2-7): GAGVSQSPRYKVTKRGQDVALRCDPISGHVSLYWYRQALGQGPEFLTYFNYEAQQDKSGLPNDRFSAERPEGSISTLTIQRTEQRDSAMYRCASSPKGGSSYEQYFGPGTRLTVT.

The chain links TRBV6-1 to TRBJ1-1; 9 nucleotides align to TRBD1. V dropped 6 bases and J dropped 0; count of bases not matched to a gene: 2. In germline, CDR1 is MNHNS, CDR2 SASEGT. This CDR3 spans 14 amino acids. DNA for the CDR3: TGTGCCAGCAGGGACAGGGGCCTGAACACTGAAGCTTTCTTT. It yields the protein CASRDRGLNTEAFF.

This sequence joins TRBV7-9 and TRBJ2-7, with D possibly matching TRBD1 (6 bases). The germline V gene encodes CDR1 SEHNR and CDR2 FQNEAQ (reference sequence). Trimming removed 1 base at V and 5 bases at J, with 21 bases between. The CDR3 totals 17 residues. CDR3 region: CASSLGFGDRRIHEQYF. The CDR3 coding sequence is TGTGCCAGCAGCTTAGGATTTGGAGACAGGCGCATCCACGAGCAGTACTTC.

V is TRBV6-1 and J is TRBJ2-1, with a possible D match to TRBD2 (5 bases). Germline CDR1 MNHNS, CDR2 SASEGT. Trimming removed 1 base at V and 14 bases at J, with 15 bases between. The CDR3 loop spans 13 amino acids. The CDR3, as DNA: TGTGCCAGCAGTGAAGATCGGGGTTTGGTGGAGTTCTTC. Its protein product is CASSEDRGLVEFF.

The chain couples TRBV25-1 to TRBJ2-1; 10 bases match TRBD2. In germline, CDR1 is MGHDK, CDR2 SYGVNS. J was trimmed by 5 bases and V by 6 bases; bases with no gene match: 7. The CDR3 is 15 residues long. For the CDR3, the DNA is TGTGCCAGCAGGGGGCTAGCGGGAGTAGACAATGAGCAGTTCTTC. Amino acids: CASRGLAGVDNEQFF.

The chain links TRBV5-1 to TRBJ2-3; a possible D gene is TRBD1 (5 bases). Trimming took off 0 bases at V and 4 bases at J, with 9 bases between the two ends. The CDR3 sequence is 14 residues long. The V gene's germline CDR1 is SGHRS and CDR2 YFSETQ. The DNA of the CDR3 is TGCGCCAGCAGCTTGGAGGGGCAGTCAGATACGCAGTATTTT. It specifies CASSLEGQSDTQYF.

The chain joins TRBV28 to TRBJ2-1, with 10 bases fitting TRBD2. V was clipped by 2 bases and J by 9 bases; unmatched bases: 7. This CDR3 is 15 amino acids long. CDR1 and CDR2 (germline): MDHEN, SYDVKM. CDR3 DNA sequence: TGTGCCAGCAGTTTAGCCCTAGCGGGAGCCCTTGAGCAGTTCTTC. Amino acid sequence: CASSLALAGALEQFF. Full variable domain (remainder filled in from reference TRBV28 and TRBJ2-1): DVKVTQSSRYLVKRTGEKVFLECVQDMDHENMFWYRQDPGLGLRLIYFSYDVKMKEKGDIPEGYSVSREKKERFSLILESASTNQTSMYLCASSLALAGALEQFFGPGTRLTVL.

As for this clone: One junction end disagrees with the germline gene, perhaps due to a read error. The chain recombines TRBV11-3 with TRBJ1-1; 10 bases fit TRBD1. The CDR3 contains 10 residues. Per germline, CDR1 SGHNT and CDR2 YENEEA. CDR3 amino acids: CASSCGQGGF. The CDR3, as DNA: TGTGCCAGCAGCTGCGGACAGGGGGGTTTT.

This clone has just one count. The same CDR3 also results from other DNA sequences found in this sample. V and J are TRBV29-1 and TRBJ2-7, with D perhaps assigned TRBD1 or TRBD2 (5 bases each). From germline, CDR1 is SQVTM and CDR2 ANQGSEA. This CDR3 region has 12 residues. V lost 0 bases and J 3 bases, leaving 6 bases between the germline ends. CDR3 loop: CSVEERGYEQYF. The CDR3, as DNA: TGCAGCGTTGAAGAGAGGGGCTACGAGCAGTACTTC.

The CDR3 loop is CASSQEGIGTSGATAKNIQYF. The CDR3, as DNA: TGTGCCAGCAGCCAAGAAGGTATTGGGACTAGCGGTGCAACAGCCAAAAACATTCAGTACTTC. The chain joins TRBV14 to TRBJ2-4; 11 bases align to TRBD2. J lost 0 bases, V lost 0 bases, and 13 bases had no gene match. Germline assignment: CDR1 SGHDN and CDR2 FVKESK. There are 21 residues in the CDR3. Complete variable domain (other parts from reference TRBV14 and TRBJ2-4): EAGVTQFPSHSVIEKGQTVTLRCDPISGHDNLYWYRRVMGKEIKFLLHFVKESKQDESGMPNNRFLAERTGGTYSTLKVQPAELEDSGVYFCASSQEGIGTSGATAKNIQYFGAGTRLSVL.

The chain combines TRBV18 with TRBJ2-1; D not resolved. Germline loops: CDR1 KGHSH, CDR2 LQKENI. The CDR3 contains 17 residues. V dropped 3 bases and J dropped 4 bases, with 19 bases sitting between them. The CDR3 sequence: CASSPTDTLTTYNEQFF. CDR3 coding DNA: TGTGCCAGCTCACCCACTGACACCCTAACGACGTACAATGAGCAGTTCTTC.

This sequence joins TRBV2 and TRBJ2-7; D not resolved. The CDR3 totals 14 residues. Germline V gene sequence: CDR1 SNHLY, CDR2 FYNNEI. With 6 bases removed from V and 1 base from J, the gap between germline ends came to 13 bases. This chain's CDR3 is CASREPQRSYEQYF. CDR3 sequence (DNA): TGTGCCAGCAGGGAGCCCCAAAGGTCCTACGAGCAGTACTTC. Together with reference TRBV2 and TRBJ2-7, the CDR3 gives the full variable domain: EPEVTQTPSHQVTQMGQEVILRCVPISNHLYFYWYRQILGQKVEFLVSFYNNEISEKSEIFDDQFSVERPDGSNFTLKIRSTKLEDSAMYFCASREPQRSYEQYFGPGTRLTVT.